This T cell receptor (beta chain) was recovered during a study of OX40 agonist ivuxolimab in advanced cancers. Clones were sequenced by immunoSEQ multiplex PCR, and TCRdb holds only the in-frame ones, with some missing. The table has around 70,000 clones, over 80% seen once. V dropped 0 bases and J dropped 4 bases, with 13 bases sitting between them. Germline lookup yields CDR1 SGHRS and CDR2 YFSETQ. The CDR3 loop spans 15 amino acids. The rearrangement uses TRBV5-1 and TRBJ1-2, with D unresolved. This sequence was found in an adult with an advanced solid tumor such as melanoma, head and neck, liver or kidney cancer. Sequencing used CD4+ or CD8+ T cells sorted from blood, obtained in a trial of the OX40 agonist ivuxolimab. The CDR3: CASSLVSGEGYGYTF. The DNA for the CDR3 is TGCGCCAGCAGCTTGGTATCGGGCGAGGGCTATGGCTACACCTTC. The full variable domain, in which reference TRBV5-1 and TRBJ1-2 provide the parts outside the CDR3, is KAGVTQTPRYLIKTRGQQVTLSCSPISGHRSVSWYQQTPGQGLQFLFEYFSETQRNKGNFPGRFSGRQFSNSRSEMNVSTLELGDSALYLCASSLVSGEGYGYTFGSGTRLTVV.